The clone carrying this TCR beta chain came up many times. Its cognate antigen is unknown. MiXCR was run by TCRdb on the reads, yielding one entry per CDR3 protein. The profile shows about 100,000 distinct CDR3 sequences, about 17% of them singletons. This specimen belongs to a study of T cell repertoires in cytomegalovirus infection. At the level of the study: Carrying CMV and the relevant HLA type showed in public TCR beta signatures. Study findings and constraints: The cumulative frequency of public TCR beta families identified carriers of CMV plus the relevant HLA. HLA-C-restricted CMV-specific TCR beta clonotypes prevailed in the ex vivo response.

Unmatched junction bases numbered 2, after V lost 6 bases and J lost 1 base. The CDR3 loop spans 14 amino acids. Germline V gene data show CDR1 as SGHTA and CDR2 as FQGNSA. The receptor was isolated from a human donor in good health (CMV status not recorded). Some clones in this sample may be carry-over from other donors' samples. Sequencing was performed on PBMCs. The rearrangement links TRBV7-2 to TRBJ2-3; 9 bases align to TRBD2. CDR3 in DNA: TGTGCCAGCAGGCGGGGGGGCGGCACAGATACGCAGTATTTT. Its translation: CASRRGGGTDTQYF.